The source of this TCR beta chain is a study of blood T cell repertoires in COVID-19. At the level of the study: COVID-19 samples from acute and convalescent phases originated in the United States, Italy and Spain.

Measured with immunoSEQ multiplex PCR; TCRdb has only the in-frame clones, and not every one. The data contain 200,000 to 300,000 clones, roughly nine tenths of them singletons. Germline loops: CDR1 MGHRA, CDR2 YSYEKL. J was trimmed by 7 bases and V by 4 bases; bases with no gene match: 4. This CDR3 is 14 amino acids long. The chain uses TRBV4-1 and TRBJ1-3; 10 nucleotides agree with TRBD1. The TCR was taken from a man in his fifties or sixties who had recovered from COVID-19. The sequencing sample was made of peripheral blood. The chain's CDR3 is CASSPDRGSNTIYF. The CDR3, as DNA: TGCGCCAGCAGCCCGGACAGGGGGTCGAACACCATATATTTT.